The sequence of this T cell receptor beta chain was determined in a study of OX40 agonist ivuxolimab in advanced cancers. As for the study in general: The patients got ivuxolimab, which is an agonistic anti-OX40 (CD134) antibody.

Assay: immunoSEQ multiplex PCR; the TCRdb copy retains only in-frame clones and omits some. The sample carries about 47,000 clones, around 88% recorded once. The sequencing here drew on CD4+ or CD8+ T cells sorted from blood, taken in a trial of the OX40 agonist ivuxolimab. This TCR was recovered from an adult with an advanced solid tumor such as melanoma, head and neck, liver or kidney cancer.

CDR3 coding DNA: TGTGCCAGCACCAGATCCTCAGGGGTCAAAGAGACCCAGTACTTC. Residues: CASTRSSGVKETQYF. The chain couples TRBV13 to TRBJ2-5; possible D gene TRBD1, 6 bases. CDR1 PRHDT and CDR2 FYEKMQ come from the germline V gene (reference sequence). CDR3 length: 15 residues. V gave up 7 bases and J gave up 3 bases, with 18 bases separating them.